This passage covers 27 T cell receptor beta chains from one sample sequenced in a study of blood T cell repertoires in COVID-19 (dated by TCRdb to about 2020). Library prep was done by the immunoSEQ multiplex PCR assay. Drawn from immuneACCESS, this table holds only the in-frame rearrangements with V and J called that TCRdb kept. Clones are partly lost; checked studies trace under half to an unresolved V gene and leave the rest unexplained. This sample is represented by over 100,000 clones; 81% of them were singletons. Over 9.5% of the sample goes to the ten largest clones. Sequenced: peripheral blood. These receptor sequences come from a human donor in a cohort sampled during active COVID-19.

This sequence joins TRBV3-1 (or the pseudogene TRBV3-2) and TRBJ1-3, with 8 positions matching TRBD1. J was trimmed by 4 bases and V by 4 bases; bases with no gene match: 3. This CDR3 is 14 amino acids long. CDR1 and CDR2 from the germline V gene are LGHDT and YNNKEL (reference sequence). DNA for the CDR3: TGTGCCAGCAGCCTCCGGACAGGGGGAAACACCATATATTTT. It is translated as CASSLRTGGNTIYF.

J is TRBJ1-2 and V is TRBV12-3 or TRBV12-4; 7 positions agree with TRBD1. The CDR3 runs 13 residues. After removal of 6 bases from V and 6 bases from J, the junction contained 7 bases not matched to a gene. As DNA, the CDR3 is TGTGCCAGCAGAACGACAGGGAGTCATGGCTACACCTTC. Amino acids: CASRTTGSHGYTF.

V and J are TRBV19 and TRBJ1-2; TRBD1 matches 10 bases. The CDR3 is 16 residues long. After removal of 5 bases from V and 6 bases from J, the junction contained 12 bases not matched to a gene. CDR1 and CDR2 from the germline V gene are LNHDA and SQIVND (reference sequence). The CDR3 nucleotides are TGTGCCAGTAGTGCACCCGGGACAGGGGAAAGTAATGGCTACACCTTC. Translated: CASSAPGTGESNGYTF.

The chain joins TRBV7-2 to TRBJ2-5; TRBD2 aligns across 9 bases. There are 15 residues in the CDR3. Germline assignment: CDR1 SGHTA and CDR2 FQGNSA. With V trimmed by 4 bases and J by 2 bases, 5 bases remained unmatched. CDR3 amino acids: CASSSRAGGQETQYF. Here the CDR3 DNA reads TGTGCCAGCAGCTCCCGGGCGGGGGGGCAAGAGACCCAGTACTTC.

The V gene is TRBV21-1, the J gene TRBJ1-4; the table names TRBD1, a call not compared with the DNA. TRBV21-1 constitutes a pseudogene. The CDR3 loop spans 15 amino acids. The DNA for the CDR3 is TGTGCCAGCAGGAGAGGGACAGGGGGAGGTGAAAAACTGTTTTTT. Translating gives CASRRGTGGGEKLFF.

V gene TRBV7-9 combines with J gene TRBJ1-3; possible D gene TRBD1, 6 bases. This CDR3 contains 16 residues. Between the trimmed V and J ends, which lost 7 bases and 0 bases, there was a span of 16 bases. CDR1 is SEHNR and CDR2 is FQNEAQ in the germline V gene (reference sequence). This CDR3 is CASILGQRSSGNTIYF. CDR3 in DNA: TGTGCCAGCATCCTAGGACAGCGGAGCTCTGGAAACACCATATATTTT.

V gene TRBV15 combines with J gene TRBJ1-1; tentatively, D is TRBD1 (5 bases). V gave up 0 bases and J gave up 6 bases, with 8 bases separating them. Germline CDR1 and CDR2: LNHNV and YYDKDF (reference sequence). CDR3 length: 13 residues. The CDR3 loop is CATSRDRVAEAFF. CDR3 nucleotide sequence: TGTGCCACCAGCAGAGACAGGGTGGCTGAAGCTTTCTTT.

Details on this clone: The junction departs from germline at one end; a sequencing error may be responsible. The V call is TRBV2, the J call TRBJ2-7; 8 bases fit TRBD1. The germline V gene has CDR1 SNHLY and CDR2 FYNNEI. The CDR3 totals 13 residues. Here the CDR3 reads CASTEDRGYEQYF. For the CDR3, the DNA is TGTGCCAGCACTGAAGACAGGGGATACGAGCAGTACTTC.

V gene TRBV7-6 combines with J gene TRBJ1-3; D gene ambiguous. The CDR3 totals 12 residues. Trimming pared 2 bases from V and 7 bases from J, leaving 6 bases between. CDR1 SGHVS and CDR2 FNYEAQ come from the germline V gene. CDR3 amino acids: CASSLSSNTIYF. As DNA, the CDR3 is TGTGCCAGCAGCTTATCTTCGAACACCATATATTTT.

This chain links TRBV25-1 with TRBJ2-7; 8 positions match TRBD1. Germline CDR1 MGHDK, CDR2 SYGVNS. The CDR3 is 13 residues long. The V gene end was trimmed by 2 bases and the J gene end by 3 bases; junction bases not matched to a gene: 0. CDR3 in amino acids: CASSETGGYEQYF. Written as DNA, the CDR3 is TGTGCCAGCAGTGAAACAGGGGGCTACGAGCAGTACTTC.

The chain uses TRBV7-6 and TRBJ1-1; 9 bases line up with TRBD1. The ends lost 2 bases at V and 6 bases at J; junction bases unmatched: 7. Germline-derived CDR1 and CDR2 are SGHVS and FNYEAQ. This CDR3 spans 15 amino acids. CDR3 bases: TGTGCCAGCAGCTTAACAGGGGGCGCAAGGGCTGAAGCTTTCTTT. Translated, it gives CASSLTGGARAEAFF.

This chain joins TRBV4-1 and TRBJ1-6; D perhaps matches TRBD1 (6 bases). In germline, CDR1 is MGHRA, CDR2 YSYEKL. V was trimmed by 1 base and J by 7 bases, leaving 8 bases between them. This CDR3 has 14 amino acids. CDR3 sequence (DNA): TGCGCCAGCAGCCAAGTACAGGGAAATTCACCCCTCCACTTT. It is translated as CASSQVQGNSPLHF.

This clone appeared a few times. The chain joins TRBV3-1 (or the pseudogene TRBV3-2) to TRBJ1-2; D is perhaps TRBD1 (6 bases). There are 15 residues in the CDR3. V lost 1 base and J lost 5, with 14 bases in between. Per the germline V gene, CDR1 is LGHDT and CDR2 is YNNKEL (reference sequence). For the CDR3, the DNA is TGTGCCAGCAGCCAAGGAGGGGTAACAGGGTATGGCTACACCTTC. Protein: CASSQGGVTGYGYTF.

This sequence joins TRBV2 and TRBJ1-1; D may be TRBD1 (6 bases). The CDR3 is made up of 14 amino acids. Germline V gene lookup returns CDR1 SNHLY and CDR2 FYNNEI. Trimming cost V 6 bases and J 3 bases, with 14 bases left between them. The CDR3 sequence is CASSHNGGDTEAFF. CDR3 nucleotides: TGTGCCAGCAGCCATAATGGGGGCGACACTGAAGCTTTCTTT.

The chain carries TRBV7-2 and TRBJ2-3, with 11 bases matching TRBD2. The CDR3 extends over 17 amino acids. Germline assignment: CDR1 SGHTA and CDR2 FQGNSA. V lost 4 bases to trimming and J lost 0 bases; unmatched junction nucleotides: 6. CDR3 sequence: CASSYLLAGESTDTQYF. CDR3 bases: TGTGCCAGCAGCTACCTACTAGCGGGAGAGAGCACAGATACGCAGTATTTT.

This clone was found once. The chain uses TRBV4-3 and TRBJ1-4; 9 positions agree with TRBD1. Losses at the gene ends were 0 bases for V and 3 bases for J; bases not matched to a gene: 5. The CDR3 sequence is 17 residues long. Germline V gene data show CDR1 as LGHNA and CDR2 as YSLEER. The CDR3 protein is CASSQDPRQGANEKLFF. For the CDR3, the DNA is TGCGCCAGCAGCCAAGATCCGAGACAGGGGGCTAATGAAAAACTGTTTTTT.

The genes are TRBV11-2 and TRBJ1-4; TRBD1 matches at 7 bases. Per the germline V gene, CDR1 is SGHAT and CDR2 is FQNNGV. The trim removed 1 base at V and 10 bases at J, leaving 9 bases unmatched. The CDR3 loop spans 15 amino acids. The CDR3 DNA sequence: TGTGCCAGCAGCTTAGGACCGGGCCAGGGGGTAAAACTGTTTTTT. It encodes CASSLGPGQGVKLFF.

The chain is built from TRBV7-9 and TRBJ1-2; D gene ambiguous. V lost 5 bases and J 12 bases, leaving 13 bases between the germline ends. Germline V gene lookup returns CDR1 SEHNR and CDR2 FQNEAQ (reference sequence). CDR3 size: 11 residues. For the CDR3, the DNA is TGTGCCAGCAGCCCTCCGGGAGCCGACACCTTC. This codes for CASSPPGADTF.

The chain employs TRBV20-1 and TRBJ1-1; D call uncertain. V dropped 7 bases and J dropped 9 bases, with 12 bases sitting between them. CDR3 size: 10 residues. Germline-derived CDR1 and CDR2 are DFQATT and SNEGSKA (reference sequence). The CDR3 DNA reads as TGCAGTGAGTCCGGGAGACAAGCTTTCTTT. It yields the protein CSESGRQAFF.

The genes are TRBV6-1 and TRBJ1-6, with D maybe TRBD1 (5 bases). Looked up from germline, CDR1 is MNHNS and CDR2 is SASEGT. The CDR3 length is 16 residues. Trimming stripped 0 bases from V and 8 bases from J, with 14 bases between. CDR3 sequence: CASSEAGRGSDSPLHF. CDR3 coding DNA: TGTGCCAGCAGTGAAGCGGGGAGGGGTTCAGATTCACCCCTCCACTTT.

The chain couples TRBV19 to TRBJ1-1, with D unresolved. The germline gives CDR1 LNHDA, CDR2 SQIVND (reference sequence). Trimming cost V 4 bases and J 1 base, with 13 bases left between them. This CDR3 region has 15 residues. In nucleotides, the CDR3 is TGTGCCAGTAGTACCCCGCGAGCTCCGAACACTGAAGCTTTCTTT. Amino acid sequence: CASSTPRAPNTEAFF.

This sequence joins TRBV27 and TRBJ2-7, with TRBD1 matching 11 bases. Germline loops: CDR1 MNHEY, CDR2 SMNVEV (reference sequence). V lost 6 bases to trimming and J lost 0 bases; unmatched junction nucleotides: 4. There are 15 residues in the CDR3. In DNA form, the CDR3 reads TGTGCCAGCAGCTCCGGGACAGGGGGCTCCTACGAGCAGTACTTC. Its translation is CASSSGTGGSYEQYF.

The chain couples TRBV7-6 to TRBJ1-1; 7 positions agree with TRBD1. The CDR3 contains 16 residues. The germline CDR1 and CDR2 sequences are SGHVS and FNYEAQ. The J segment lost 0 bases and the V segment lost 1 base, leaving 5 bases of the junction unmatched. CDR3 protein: CASSLEGGQMNTEAFF. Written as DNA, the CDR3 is TGTGCCAGCAGCTTAGAGGGGGGACAGATGAACACTGAAGCTTTCTTT.

The CDR3, as DNA: TGCGCCAGCAGCTCGGGACTAGCGGACTCCTACGAGCAGTACTTC. Protein: CASSSGLADSYEQYF. This rearrangement joins TRBV5-1 to TRBJ2-7; TRBD2 aligns across 11 bases. The germline V gene encodes CDR1 SGHRS and CDR2 YFSETQ. This CDR3 contains 15 residues. V gave up 3 bases and J gave up 0 bases; unmatched junction bases: 2. Filled out from reference TRBV5-1 and TRBJ2-7, the complete variable domain reads KAGVTQTPRYLIKTRGQQVTLSCSPISGHRSVSWYQQTPGQGLQFLFEYFSETQRNKGNFPGRFSGRQFSNSRSEMNVSTLELGDSALYLCASSSGLADSYEQYFGPGTRLTVT.

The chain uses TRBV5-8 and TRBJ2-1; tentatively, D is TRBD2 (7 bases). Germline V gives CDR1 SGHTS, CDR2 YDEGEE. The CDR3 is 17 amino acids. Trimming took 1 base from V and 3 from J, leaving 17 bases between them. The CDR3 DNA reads TGTGCCAGCAGCTTGTGGAGGCGGGGGCTCGGCTACAATGAGCAGTTCTTC. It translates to CASSLWRRGLGYNEQFF.

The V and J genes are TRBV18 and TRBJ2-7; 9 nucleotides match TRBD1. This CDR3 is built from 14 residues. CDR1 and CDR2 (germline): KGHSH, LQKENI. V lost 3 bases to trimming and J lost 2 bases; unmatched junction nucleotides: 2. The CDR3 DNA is TGTGCCAGCTCACCGGACAGGGGAGCCTACGAGCAGTACTTC. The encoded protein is CASSPDRGAYEQYF.

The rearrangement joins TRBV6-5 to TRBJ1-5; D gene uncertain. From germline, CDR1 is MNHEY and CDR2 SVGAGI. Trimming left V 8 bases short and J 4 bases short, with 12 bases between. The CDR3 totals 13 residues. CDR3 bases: TGTGCCAGCGGGCCGCAGTTTAATCAGCCCCAGCATTTT. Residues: CASGPQFNQPQHF.